This T cell receptor beta chain was obtained from a study of blood T cell repertoires in COVID-19. Looking at the study overall: Both acute and convalescent COVID-19 samples were obtained from the United States, Italy and Spain. T cells, B-cell-depleted T cells, or PBMCs provided the cDNA or gDNA that served as material.

Original analysis: Researchers report that nucleated cell counts were estimated from reference gene primer amplification. Here immunoSEQ multiplex PCR was the method, and the copy in TCRdb shows in-frame clones only, minus some. V, J and clone size were drawn from that table, and D and trimming were deduced from the DNA. The sample shows under 130,000 clones, roughly 90% of them seen only once. This clone was recorded a few times. J lost 5 bases, V lost 4 bases, and 9 bases had no gene match. The germline V gene has CDR1 MNHEY and CDR2 SMNVEV (reference sequence). This CDR3 spans 15 amino acids. The material sequenced was peripheral blood. This rearrangement joins TRBV27 to TRBJ2-5, with 8 bases fitting TRBD2. This TCR was sampled from a woman older than 75 in a cohort sampled during active COVID-19. The DNA of the CDR3 is TGTGCCAGCAGTTATTCGGGGGGGCTGGCGGAGACCCAGTACTTC. Translation gives CASSYSGGLAETQYF.